This note documents a single T cell receptor (beta chain) sequence. The antigen remains unidentified. This sample includes further DNA sequences coding for the same CDR3. The data are from a study of CD8+ T cells in alopecia areata. Broader study findings: Scalp specimens additionally yield sequences from normal skin's resident alphabeta T cells. Numerous clones, expanded in lesions, remained in scalp and blood during tofacitinib.

This CDR3 has 12 residues. CDR1 is KGHSH, CDR2 LQKENI, per germline. Trimming left V 3 bases short and J 2 bases short, with 4 bases between. Described treatment: oral pan-JAK inhibitor, 5-10 mg twice daily. Patients with alopecia areata provided lesional scalp punch biopsies as well as peripheral blood. CD4+ and CD8+ T cells were sorted from PBMCs stained for CD3, CD4 and CD8. The authors extracted RNA and reverse transcribed it into cDNA as the sequencing template. TCRdb's table, derived via immunoSEQ multiplex PCR, lists solely in-frame clones and lacks some. This sample has 150,000 to 200,000 clones; roughly 65% occur once, and the top ten carry approximately 0.91%.

The sequence came from a human donor with alopecia areata. This material consisted of CD4+ T cells sorted from blood, taken at week 4, from a patient treated with tofacitinib. The rearrangement uses TRBV18 and TRBJ2-5; D remains ambiguous. This CDR3 is CASSPTQETQYF. CDR3 sequence (DNA): TGTGCCAGCTCACCTACACAAGAGACCCAGTACTTC.